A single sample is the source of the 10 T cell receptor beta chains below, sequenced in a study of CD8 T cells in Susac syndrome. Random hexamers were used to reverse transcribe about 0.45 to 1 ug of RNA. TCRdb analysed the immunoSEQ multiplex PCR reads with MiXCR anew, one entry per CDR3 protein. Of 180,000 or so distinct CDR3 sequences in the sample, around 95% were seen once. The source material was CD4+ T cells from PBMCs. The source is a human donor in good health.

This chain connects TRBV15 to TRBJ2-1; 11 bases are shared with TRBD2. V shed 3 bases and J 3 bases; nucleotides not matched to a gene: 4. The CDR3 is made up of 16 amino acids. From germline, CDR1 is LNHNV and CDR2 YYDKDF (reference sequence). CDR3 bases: TGTGCCACCAGCAGTTATAGCGGGGGGGACTACAATGAGCAGTTCTTC. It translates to CATSSYSGGDYNEQFF.

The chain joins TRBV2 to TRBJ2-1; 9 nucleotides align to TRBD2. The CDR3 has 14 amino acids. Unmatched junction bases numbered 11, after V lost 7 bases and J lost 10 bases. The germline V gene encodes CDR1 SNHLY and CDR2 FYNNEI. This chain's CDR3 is CASIPLAGVREQFF. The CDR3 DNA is TGTGCCAGCATCCCCTTAGCGGGAGTACGGGAGCAGTTCTTC. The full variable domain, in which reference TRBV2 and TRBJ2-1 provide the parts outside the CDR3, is EPEVTQTPSHQVTQMGQEVILRCVPISNHLYFYWYRQILGQKVEFLVSFYNNEISEKSEIFDDQFSVERPDGSNFTLKIRSTKLEDSAMYFCASIPLAGVREQFFGPGTRLTVL.

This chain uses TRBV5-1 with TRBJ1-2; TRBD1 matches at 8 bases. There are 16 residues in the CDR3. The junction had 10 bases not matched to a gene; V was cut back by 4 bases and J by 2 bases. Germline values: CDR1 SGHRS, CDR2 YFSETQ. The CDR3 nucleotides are TGCGCCAGCAGCCCGACGGGACAGGAGGTCAACTATGGCTACACCTTC. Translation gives CASSPTGQEVNYGYTF.

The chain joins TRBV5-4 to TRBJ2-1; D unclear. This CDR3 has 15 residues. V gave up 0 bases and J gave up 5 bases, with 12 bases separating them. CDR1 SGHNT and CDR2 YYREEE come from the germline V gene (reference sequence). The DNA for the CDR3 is TGTGCCAGCAGCTTGGGCTACAGAGGAGACAATGAGCAGTTCTTC. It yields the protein CASSLGYRGDNEQFF.

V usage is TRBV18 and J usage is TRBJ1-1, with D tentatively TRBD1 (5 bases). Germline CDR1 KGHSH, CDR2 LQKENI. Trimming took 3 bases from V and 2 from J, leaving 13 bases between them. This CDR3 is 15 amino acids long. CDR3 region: CASSPIEGSNTEAFF. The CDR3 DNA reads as TGTGCCAGCTCACCCATTGAGGGGTCAAACACTGAAGCTTTCTTT. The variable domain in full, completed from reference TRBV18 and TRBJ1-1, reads NAGVMQNPRHLVRRRGQEARLRCSPMKGHSHVYWYRQLPEEGLKFMVYLQKENIIDESGMPKERFSAEFPKEGPSILRIQQVVRGDSAAYFCASSPIEGSNTEAFFGQGTRLTVV.

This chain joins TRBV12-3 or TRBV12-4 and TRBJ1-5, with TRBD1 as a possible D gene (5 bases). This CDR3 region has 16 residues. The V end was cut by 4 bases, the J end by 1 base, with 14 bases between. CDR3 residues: CASSSGYGASNQPQHF. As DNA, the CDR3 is TGTGCCAGCAGTTCAGGGTACGGGGCGAGCAATCAGCCCCAGCATTTT.

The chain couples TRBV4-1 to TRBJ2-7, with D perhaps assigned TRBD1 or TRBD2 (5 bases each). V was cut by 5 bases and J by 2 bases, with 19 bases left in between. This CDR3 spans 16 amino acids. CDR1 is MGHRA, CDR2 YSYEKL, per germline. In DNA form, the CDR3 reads TGCGCCAGCAGCTTCCCAGTTGGACTGACAGCCTACGAGCAGTACGTC. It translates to CASSFPVGLTAYEQYV.

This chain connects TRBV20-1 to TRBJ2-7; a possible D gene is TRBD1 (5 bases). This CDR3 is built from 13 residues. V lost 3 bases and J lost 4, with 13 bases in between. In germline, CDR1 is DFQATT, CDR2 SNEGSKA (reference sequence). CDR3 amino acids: CSASEQGRYEQYV. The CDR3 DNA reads TGCAGTGCTAGTGAGCAGGGTCGGTACGAGCAGTACGTC.

The CDR3, as DNA: TGTGCCAGCAGCGTAGCCTCCGGGACGGGCGCCTCTGGGGCCAACGTCCTGACTTTC. Translating it yields CASSVASGTGASGANVLTF. The V call is TRBV9, the J call TRBJ2-6; D is perhaps TRBD1 or TRBD2 (5 bases each). The germline V gene has CDR1 SGDLS and CDR2 YYNGEE. The CDR3 consists of 19 residues. V was trimmed by 0 bases and J by 0 bases, leaving 16 bases between them.

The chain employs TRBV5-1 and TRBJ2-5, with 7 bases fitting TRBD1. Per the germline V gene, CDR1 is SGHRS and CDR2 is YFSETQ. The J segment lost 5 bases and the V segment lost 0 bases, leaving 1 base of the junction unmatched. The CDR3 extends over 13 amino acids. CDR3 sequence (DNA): TGCGCCAGCAGCTTGGAACAGGGGGAGACCCAGTACTTC. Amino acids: CASSLEQGETQYF.